The clone carrying this TCR beta chain was counted at least ten times. Its cognate antigen is unknown. CDR3 length: 18 amino acids. J lost 0 bases, V lost 5 bases, and 10 bases had no gene match. The germline V gene has CDR1 SNHLY and CDR2 FYNNEI. TCRdb re-analysed the 5' RACE reads in MiXCR, keeping a single row per CDR3 protein. The sample lists 200,000 to 300,000 distinct CDR3 sequences, roughly 10% occurring once. These data are taken from a study of CD8 T cells in ankylosing spondylitis. General study results and limits: In ankylosing spondylitis patients, matched synovial fluid reportedly showed significant enrichment of disease-linked clones.

This TCR was sampled from a male donor with ankylosing spondylitis or in good health (not recorded which). Source material: blood, either unsorted or a sorted T cell fraction (not recorded which). The rearrangement uses TRBV2 and TRBJ2-1; 10 bases are shared with TRBD2. The chain's CDR3 is CASSLVAGGLSSYNEQFF. The CDR3 DNA follows: TGTGCCAGCAGTTTAGTAGCGGGAGGCCTGAGCTCCTACAATGAGCAGTTCTTC.